This TCR beta chain was obtained from a study of human T cells and chemical hapten exposure. Findings of the study overall: Against controls, expanded TCRs gave rise to significantly more large CDR3 similarity clusters.

As for time point: pre-sensitization, week 0. Noted treatment: therapeutic diphenylcyclopropenone sensitization with weekly scalp DPC. Each patch-test visit's blood sample preceded patch application. This clonotype was counted many times. Its antigen is unknown. Germline V lookup: CDR1 SEHNR, CDR2 FQNEAQ (reference sequence). The CDR3 runs 14 residues. V dropped 5 bases and J dropped 10 bases, with 20 bases sitting between them. One entry per CDR3 protein results from TCRdb running MiXCR on the RACE reads. The sample has 200,000 to 300,000 distinct CDR3 sequences, about 8.6% seen once. The chain joins TRBV7-9 to TRBJ1-1; the D gene is possibly TRBD1 (5 bases). The sample consisted of whole blood, taken in connection with sensitization to the hapten diphenylcyclopropenone (DPC). The TCR sequence derives from a woman aged 40 to 50 with alopecia areata. Some clones in this sample may be carry-over from other donors' samples. The DNA for the CDR3 is TGTGCCAGCAGCCCCCGGACCCCGGGGGATGGAGCTTTCTTT. Translation gives CASSPRTPGDGAFF. Full variable domain (remainder filled in from reference TRBV7-9 and TRBJ1-1): DTGVSQNPRHKITKRGQNVTFRCDPISEHNRLYWYRQTLGQGPEFLTYFQNEAQLEKSRLLSDRFSAERPKGSFSTLEIQRTEQGDSAMYLCASSPRTPGDGAFFGQGTRLTVV.